This T cell receptor beta chain came from a study of beta chain features in type 1 diabetes. The wider study: Analysis included 95 million to 140 million sorted cells drawn from all samples.

A sort by CD45RO/CCR7/CD25/CD127/CD95/CD27 yielded CD4+ naive, central memory, regulatory and stem cell-like memory cells. Each sorted fraction was over 98% pure. Sequenced material consisted of expressed TCRB transcripts (all of the isolated RNA was reverse transcribed). Clones were read by immunoSEQ multiplex PCR, and TCRdb kept only the in-frame ones, dropping some. The table lists 810,000 or so clones, roughly a sixth of them singletons. The CDR3 is 15 residues long. The germline V gene encodes CDR1 MGHDK and CDR2 SYGVNS. Trimming removed 4 bases from V and 2 bases from J; junction bases left unmatched: 4.

The J gene is TRBJ1-1, the V gene TRBV25-1, with 10 positions matching TRBD1. Sequencing was done on a sample of naive CD4+ T cells from blood. The clonotype comes from a woman younger than 30 in good health. The CDR3 region is CASSARDRGNTEAFF. CDR3 DNA sequence: TGTGCCAGCAGTGCCCGGGACAGGGGTAACACTGAAGCTTTCTTT.